This passage covers 7 T cell receptor beta chains from one sample sequenced in a study of T cells expressing NK-cell markers. TCRdb re-called the 5' RACE reads, yielding one record per CDR3 amino acid sequence without DNA. This sample's table has 250,000 or so distinct CDR3 sequences. The sample comprised blood T cells: a sorted CD56 or NKG2C T cell subset, CD4+ or CD8+ T cells, or bulk PBMC T cells (not recorded which). The receptors were sampled from a woman between 18 and 75 years old in good health.

The chain joins TRBV5-1 to TRBJ1-6; TCRdb calls TRBD1, which cannot be checked without DNA. The CDR3 is made up of 16 amino acids. Germline CDR1 SGHRS, CDR2 YFSETQ. CDR3 in amino acids: CASNREGDRGNSPLHF. The full variable domain, with the rest looked up from reference TRBV5-1 and TRBJ1-6, is KAGVTQTPRYLIKTRGQQVTLSCSPISGHRSVSWYQQTPGQGLQFLFEYFSETQRNKGNFPGRFSGRQFSNSRSEMNVSTLELGDSALYLCASNREGDRGNSPLHFGNGTRLTVT.

The chain couples TRBV6-1 to TRBJ2-7. The germline gives CDR1 MNHNS, CDR2 SASEGT. CDR3 length: 15 residues. CDR3: CASRAGGGYYYEQYF.

The chain links TRBV20-1 to TRBJ1-2. This CDR3 comprises 12 residues. CDR1 is DFQATT and CDR2 is SNEGSKA in the germline V gene (reference sequence). The CDR3 protein is CSAGGGGYGYTF.

The chain joins TRBV20-1 to TRBJ2-7; lacking DNA, the TRBD2 call made by TCRdb goes unchecked. Germline CDR1 DFQATT, CDR2 SNEGSKA (reference sequence). The CDR3 contains 12 residues. CDR3 protein: CSAASGSYEQYF.

This rearrangement joins TRBV7-6 to TRBJ1-2; TCRdb calls TRBD1, which cannot be checked without DNA. Germline CDR1 reads SGHVS; CDR2 reads FNYEAQ. The CDR3 length is 16 residues. The CDR3 loop reads CASSSQPREGQHGYTF.

V gene TRBV29-1 combines with J gene TRBJ2-3; TCRdb names TRBD2, which stays unverified in the absence of DNA. This CDR3 has 14 residues. In germline, CDR1 is SQVTM, CDR2 ANQGSEA. CDR3 in amino acids: CSAEGVAGLDTQYF.

J is TRBJ1-3 and V is TRBV5-1; TCRdb's D gene call, TRBD1, goes unchecked for lack of DNA. There are 19 residues in the CDR3. CDR1 SGHRS and CDR2 YFSETQ come from the germline V gene. This CDR3 is CASSLQGRNSGASGNTIYF.